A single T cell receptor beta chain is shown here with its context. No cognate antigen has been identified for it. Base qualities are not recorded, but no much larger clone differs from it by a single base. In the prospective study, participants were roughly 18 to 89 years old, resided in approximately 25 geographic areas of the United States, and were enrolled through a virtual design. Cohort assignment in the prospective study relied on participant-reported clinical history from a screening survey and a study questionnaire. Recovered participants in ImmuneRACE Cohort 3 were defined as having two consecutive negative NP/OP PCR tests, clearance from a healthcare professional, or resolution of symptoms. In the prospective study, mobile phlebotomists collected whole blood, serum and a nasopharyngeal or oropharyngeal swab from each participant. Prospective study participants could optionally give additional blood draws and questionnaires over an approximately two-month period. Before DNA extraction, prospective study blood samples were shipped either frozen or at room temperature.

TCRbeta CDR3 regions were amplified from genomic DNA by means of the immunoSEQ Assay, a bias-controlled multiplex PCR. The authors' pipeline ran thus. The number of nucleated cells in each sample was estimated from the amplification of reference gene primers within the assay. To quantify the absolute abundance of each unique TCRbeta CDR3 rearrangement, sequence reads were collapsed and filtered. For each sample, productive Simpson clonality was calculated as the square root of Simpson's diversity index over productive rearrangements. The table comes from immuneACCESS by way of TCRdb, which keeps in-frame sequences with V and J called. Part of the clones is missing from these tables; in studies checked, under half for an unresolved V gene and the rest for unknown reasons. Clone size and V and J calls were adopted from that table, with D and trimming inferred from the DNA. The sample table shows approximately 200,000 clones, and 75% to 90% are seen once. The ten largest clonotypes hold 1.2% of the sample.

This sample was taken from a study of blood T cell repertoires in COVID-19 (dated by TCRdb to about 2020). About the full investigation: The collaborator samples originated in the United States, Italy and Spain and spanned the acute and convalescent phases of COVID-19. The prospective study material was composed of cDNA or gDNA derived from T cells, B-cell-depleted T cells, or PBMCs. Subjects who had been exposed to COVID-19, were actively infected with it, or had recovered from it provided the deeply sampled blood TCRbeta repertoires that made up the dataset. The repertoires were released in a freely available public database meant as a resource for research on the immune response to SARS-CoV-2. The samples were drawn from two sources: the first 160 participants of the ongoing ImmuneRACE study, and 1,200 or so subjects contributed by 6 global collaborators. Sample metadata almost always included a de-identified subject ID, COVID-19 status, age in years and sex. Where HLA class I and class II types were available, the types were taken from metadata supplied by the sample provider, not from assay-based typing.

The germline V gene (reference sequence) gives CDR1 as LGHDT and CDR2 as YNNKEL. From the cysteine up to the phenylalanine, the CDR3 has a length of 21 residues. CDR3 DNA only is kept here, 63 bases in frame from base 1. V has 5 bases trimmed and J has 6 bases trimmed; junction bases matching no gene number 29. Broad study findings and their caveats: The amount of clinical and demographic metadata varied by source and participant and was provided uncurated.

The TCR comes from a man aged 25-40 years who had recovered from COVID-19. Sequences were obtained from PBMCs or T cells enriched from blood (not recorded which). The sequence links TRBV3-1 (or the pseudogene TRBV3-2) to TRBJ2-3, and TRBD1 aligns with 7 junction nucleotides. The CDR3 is CASSKPRGPGNRQGHRDTQYF. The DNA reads TGTGCCAGCAGCAAACCAAGAGGCCCCGGGAATCGACAGGGACATCGGGATACGCAGTATTTT.